This TCR beta chain is drawn from a study of blood T cell repertoires in COVID-19. Study in general: The United States, Italy and Spain were the sources of the acute and convalescent COVID-19 samples.

Per the germline V gene, CDR1 is SGHVS and CDR2 is FQNEAQ. Germline trimming cut 3 bases from V and 2 bases from J; bases unmatched to any gene: 12. CDR3 length equals 17 residues. As processed by the authors: Using reference gene primer amplification, nucleated cell counts were estimated. TCRdb's table, derived via immunoSEQ multiplex PCR, lists solely in-frame clones and lacks some. V and J calls and clone size are as listed in that table; D and trimming were resolved from the DNA. The sample has roughly 410,000 clones, around 87% seen once. The chain carries TRBV7-8 and TRBJ2-7; TRBD1 agrees at 8 bases. The sequenced sample consisted of peripheral blood. The TCR originated in an older woman with COVID-19, enrolled during active disease. CDR3 loop: CASSFPVGQGNPYEQYF. In nucleotides, the CDR3 is TGTGCCAGCAGCTTCCCCGTCGGACAGGGAAATCCCTACGAGCAGTACTTC. Filled out from reference TRBV7-8 and TRBJ2-7, the complete variable domain reads GAGVSQSPRYKVAKRGQDVALRCDPISGHVSLFWYQQALGQGPEFLTYFQNEAQLDKSGLPSDRFFAERPEGSVSTLKIQRTQQEDSAVYLCASSFPVGQGNPYEQYFGPGTRLTVT.